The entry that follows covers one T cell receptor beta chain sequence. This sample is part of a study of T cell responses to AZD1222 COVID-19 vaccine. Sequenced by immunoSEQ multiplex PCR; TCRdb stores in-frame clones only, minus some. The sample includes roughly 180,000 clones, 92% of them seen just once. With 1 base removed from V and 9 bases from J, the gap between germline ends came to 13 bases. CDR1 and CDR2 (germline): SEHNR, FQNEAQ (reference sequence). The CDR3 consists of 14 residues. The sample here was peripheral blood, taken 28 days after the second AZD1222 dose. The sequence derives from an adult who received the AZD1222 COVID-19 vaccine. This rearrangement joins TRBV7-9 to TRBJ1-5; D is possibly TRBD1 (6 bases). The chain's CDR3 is CASSLVGGSGPQHF. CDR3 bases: TGTGCCAGCAGCTTAGTAGGGGGTTCAGGGCCCCAGCATTTT.